This record covers a single T cell receptor beta chain. This sample was taken from a study of blood T cell repertoires in COVID-19. About the study: Samples came from the United States, Italy and Spain, spanning acute and convalescent COVID-19. From T cells, B-cell-depleted T cells, or PBMCs came the material, which was cDNA or gDNA.

Authors' analysis steps: Amplification with reference gene primers provided the estimates of nucleated cell counts. The method was immunoSEQ multiplex PCR; TCRdb's version includes in-frame clones alone and lacks a portion of them. That table gives V, J and clone size, and the DNA gave D and trimming. The table includes some 150,000 clones, roughly 80% detected once. The TCR was taken from a human donor in a cohort sampled during active COVID-19. Sequenced input: peripheral blood.

CDR3 loop: CASSHGTGVEGGYTF. DNA for the CDR3: TGTGCCAGCAGTCACGGGACAGGGGTAGAGGGTGGCTACACCTTC. This chain joins TRBV6-5 and TRBJ1-2; TRBD1 matches at 10 bases. Per germline, CDR1 MNHEY and CDR2 SVGAGI. J gave up 7 bases and V 5 bases, and 10 bases lay outside the gene matches. This CDR3 has 15 amino acids.